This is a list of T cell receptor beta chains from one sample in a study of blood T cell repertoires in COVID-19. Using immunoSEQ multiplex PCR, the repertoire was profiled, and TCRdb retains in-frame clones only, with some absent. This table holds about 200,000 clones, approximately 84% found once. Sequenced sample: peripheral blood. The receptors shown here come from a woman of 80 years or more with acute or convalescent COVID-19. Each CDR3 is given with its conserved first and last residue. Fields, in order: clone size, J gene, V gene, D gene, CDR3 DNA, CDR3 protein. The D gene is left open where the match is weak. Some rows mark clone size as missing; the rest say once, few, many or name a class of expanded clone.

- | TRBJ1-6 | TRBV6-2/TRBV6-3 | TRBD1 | TGTGCCAGCAGTTACTCGAGCAGGGGGTACTCCTATAATTCACCCCTCCACTTT | CASSYSSRGYSYNSPLHF
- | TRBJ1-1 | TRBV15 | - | TGTGCCACCAGCAGAGATCGGGGGATAACTGAAGCTTTCTTT | CATSRDRGITEAFF
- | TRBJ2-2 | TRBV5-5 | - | TGTGCCAGCAGCCCCCGGGACTACACCGGGGAGCTGTTTTTT | CASSPRDYTGELFF
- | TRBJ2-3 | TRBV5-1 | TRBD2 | TGCGCCAGCAGCTTGGTTTTAGCGGGAGACTTAACAGATACGCAGTATTTT | CASSLVLAGDLTDTQYF
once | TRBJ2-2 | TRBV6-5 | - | TGTGCCAGTACTAGACAGGTGAACACCGGGGAGCTGTTTTTT | CASTRQVNTGELFF
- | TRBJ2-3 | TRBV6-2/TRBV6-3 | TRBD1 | TGTGCCAGCAGCCGCGGACAGGGGACAGATACGCAGTATTTT | CASSRGQGTDTQYF
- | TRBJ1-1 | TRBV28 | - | TGTGCCAGCAGTTTATTCGGGGGTAGCACTGAAGCTTTCTTT | CASSLFGGSTEAFF
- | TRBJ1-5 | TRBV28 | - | TGTGCCAGCAGTCCCCAGCGGGGGGGCAATCAGCCCCAGCATTTT | CASSPQRGGNQPQHF
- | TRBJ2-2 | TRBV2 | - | TGTGCCAGCAGTTTCCTTCGGGACACCGGGGAGCTGTTTTTT | CASSFLRDTGELFF
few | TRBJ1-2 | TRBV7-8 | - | TGTGCCAGCAGCTTAGGGGCAGGGTTGGGAGGCTACACCTTC | CASSLGAGLGGYTF
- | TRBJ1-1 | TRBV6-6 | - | TGTGCCAGCGGCGGGGGTGAAGCTTTCTTT | CASGGGEAFF
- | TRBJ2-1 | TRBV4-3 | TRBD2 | TGCGCCAGCAGCCAAGCCCGGGGCGGGAGCTCCTACAATGAGCAGTTCTTC | CASSQARGGSSYNEQFF
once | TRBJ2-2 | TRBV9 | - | TGTGCCAGCAGCCCACCGGGAGTAAACACCGGGGAGCTGTTTTTT | CASSPPGVNTGELFF
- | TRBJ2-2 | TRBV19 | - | TGTGCCAGTAGGACAGCTAACACCGGGGAGCTGTTTTTT | CASRTANTGELFF
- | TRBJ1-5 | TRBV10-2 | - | TGCGCCAGCAGTGGCCGGGGGGGTCAGCCCCAGCATTTT | CASSGRGGQPQHF
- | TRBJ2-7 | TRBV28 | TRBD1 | TGTGCCAGCAGTCATGGATCTACAGGGGGCTTTCAGTACTTC | CASSHGSTGGFQYF
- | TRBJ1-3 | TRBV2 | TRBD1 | TGTGCCAGCAACCCCGGACAGGGTATACCCTCTGGAAACACCATATATTTT | CASNPGQGIPSGNTIYF
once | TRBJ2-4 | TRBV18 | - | TGTGCCAGCTCACCCCAGGCCAAAAACATTCAGTACTTC | CASSPQAKNIQYF
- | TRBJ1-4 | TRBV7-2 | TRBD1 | TGTGCCAGCAGAGGACAGGGGAGCGGCTTTAATGAAAAACTGTTTTTT | CASRGQGSGFNEKLFF
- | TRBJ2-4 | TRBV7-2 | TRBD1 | TGTGCCAGCACCCTGGGACAGCTAGCCAAAAACATTCAGTACTTC | CASTLGQLAKNIQYF
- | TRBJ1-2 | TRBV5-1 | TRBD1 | TGCGCCAGCACCGGACAGGGATACAACTATGGCTACACCTTC | CASTGQGYNYGYTF
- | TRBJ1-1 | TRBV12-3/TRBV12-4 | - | TGTGCCAGCAGTAGAAGGGGTTACACTGAAGCTTTCTTT | CASSRRGYTEAFF
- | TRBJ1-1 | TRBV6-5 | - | TGTGCCAGCAGTTACGCCCTGGGGGGGCACATTGAAGCTTTCTTT | CASSYALGGHIEAFF
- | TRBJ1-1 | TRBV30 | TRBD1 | TGTGCCTGGAGACGGACAGGGTTGGACACTGAAGCTTTCTTT | CAWRRTGLDTEAFF
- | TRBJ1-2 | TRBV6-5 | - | TGTGCCAGCAGACCCCCTCCAGGGATCGGGTATGGCTACACCTTC | CASRPPPGIGYGYTF
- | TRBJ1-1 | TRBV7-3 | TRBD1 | TGTGCCAGCAGCCAGGACAGGGGAGGCACTGAAGCTTTCTTT | CASSQDRGGTEAFF
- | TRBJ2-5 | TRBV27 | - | TGTGCCAGCAGTACAAACCAAGAGACCCAGTACTTC | CASSTNQETQYF
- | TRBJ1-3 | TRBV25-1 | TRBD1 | TGTGCCAGCAGTGAATTCCGGACAGGGACAGGAAACACCATATATTTT | CASSEFRTGTGNTIYF
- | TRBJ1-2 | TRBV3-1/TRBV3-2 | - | TGTGCCAGCAGCCAAGATGGGGGAGGCGGAGGCTACACCTTC | CASSQDGGGGGYTF
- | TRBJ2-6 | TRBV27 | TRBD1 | TGTGCCAGCAGTGTGACAGGGGGAGCCGTCCTGACTTTC | CASSVTGGAVLTF
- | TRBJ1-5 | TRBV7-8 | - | TGTGCCAGCAGCTTATTGTTAGGCACAGGTGGTCAGCCCCAGCATTTT | CASSLLLGTGGQPQHF
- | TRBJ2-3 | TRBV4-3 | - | TGCGCCAGCAGCCTAGGGACAAATACGCAGTATTTT | CASSLGTNTQYF
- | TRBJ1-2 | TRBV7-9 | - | TGTGCCAGCAGCTTATCAGGCTATCAGGCTGGCTACACCTTC | CASSLSGYQAGYTF
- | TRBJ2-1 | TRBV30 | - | TGTGCCTGGAAGGACAGCCGCTTGAGCTCCTACAATGAGCAGTTCTTC | CAWKDSRLSSYNEQFF
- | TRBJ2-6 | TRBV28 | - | TGTGCCAGCCACCGAGGTTCGGGGGCCAACGTCCTGACTTTC | CASHRGSGANVLTF
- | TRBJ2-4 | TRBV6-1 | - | TGTGCCAGCAGTGAACTACAGGATAAAAACATTCAGTACTTC | CASSELQDKNIQYF
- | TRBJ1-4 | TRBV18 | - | TGTGCCAGCTCACCCGGGAGCCCTACAACTAATGAAAAACTGTTTTTT | CASSPGSPTTNEKLFF